The 26 T cell receptor beta chains below were found in one sample sequenced in a study of T cells expressing NK-cell markers. From the 5' RACE reads, TCRdb lists one entry per CDR3 protein and no DNA. This sample's clone table lists 350,000 to 500,000 distinct CDR3 sequences. The sequenced sample consisted of blood T cells: a sorted CD56 or NKG2C T cell subset, CD4+ or CD8+ T cells, or bulk PBMC T cells (not recorded which). The receptors here all came from a woman aged 18 to 75 in good health.

This clonotype is called medium-sized based on its frequency. V usage is TRBV7-2 and J usage is TRBJ1-1; TCRdb returns TRBD1, unconfirmable since there is no DNA. This CDR3 is built from 14 residues. CDR1 is SGHTA, CDR2 FQGNSA, per germline. The CDR3 spells CASSLGGAGTEAFF.

The rearrangement links TRBV5-4 to TRBJ2-1; TCRdb selects TRBD2, and the lack of DNA leaves this call unchecked. The germline CDR1 and CDR2 sequences are SGHNT and YYREEE (reference sequence). This CDR3 spans 15 amino acids. The CDR3 region is CASSAGTSGNNEQFF.

The chain has TRBV7-6 and TRBJ2-2; TCRdb proposes TRBD2, but this gene call is untestable without DNA. The germline CDR1 and CDR2 sequences are SGHVS and FNYEAQ. CDR3 length: 15 amino acids. The CDR3 sequence is CASSLAGLDTGELFF.

The chain links TRBV30 to TRBJ1-1. The CDR3 has 14 residues. CDR1 and CDR2 (germline): GTSNPN, SVGIG (reference sequence). CDR3 loop: CAWRKSEMNTEAFF.

The J gene is TRBJ1-1, the V gene TRBV9. The CDR3 has 13 amino acids. Germline-derived CDR1 and CDR2 are SGDLS and YYNGEE. CDR3: CASSEAGNTEAFF.

V and J are TRBV20-1 and TRBJ2-1; the TCRdb call, TRBD1, lacks DNA for checking. This CDR3 is 14 amino acids long. Germline V lookup: CDR1 DFQATT, CDR2 SNEGSKA (reference sequence). The CDR3 sequence is CSARGGGTYNEQFF.

The chain couples TRBV6-5 to TRBJ1-3. Germline V lookup: CDR1 MNHEY, CDR2 SVGAGI. The CDR3 spans 17 residues. This chain's CDR3 is CASSYPYSRISGNTIYF.

V gene TRBV20-1 combines with J gene TRBJ2-2. The CDR3 sequence is 13 residues long. CDR1 is DFQATT and CDR2 is SNEGSKA in the germline V gene (reference sequence). Here the CDR3 reads CSASWSNTGELFF.

This chain links TRBV7-7 with TRBJ2-3. CDR1 and CDR2 (germline): SSHAT, FNYEAQ (reference sequence). The CDR3 extends over 15 amino acids. CDR3 in amino acids: CASSLGGLSTDTQYF.

The chain is built from TRBV30 and TRBJ2-3; TCRdb reports TRBD1, a call that lacks DNA to check it against. The CDR3 contains 11 residues. In germline, CDR1 is GTSNPN, CDR2 SVGIG (reference sequence). The CDR3 sequence is CAWKTGQAQYF.

The CDR3 is CASSPGTGDGEQFF. The V call is TRBV11-3, the J call TRBJ2-1; TCRdb gives TRBD1 as the D gene, but with no DNA this cannot be confirmed. CDR3 length: 14 residues. Germline CDR1 is SGHNT and CDR2 is YENEEA.

The chain employs TRBV7-7 and TRBJ2-2. The CDR3 has 12 residues. The germline gives CDR1 SSHAT, CDR2 FNYEAQ (reference sequence). CDR3 in amino acids: CASSPWDGELFF.

V usage is TRBV12-3 or TRBV12-4 and J usage is TRBJ2-5; TCRdb's D gene call, TRBD1, goes unchecked for lack of DNA. CDR3 length equals 13 residues. CDR3: CASRQGFVETQYF.

V and J are TRBV12-3 or TRBV12-4 and TRBJ2-3; the D call from TCRdb, TRBD2, cannot be confirmed without DNA. This CDR3 spans 17 amino acids. CDR3 amino acids: CASSASRRGLSTDTQYF.

V and J are TRBV18 and TRBJ1-3. Germline CDR1 is KGHSH and CDR2 is LQKENI. The length of the CDR3 is 15 residues. CDR3 protein: CASSPQPDSGNTIYF.

The rearrangement links TRBV6-2 or TRBV6-3 to TRBJ1-2. The germline V gene has CDR1 MNHEY and CDR2 SVGEGT. The CDR3 sequence is 14 residues long. The CDR3 spells CASSYSGAPYGYTF.

J is TRBJ2-1 and V is TRBV20-1; lacking DNA, the TRBD2 call made by TCRdb goes unchecked. CDR3 length: 18 residues. The germline V gene encodes CDR1 DFQATT and CDR2 SNEGSKA (reference sequence). CDR3 in amino acids: CSARVVETSGRKYNEQFF.

The chain employs TRBV13 and TRBJ2-1; TCRdb's assignment of TRBD2 cannot be checked, as there is no DNA. CDR3 length: 15 residues. The V gene's germline CDR1 is PRHDT and CDR2 FYEKMQ (reference sequence). The CDR3 loop reads CASSLGGRVDNEQFF.

CDR3 sequence: CASSPSGAAGANVLTF. The chain carries TRBV3-1 and TRBJ2-6. CDR1 and CDR2 from the germline V gene are LGHDT and YNNKEL (reference sequence). The CDR3 runs to 16 residues.

The genes are TRBV7-8 and TRBJ2-5; TCRdb's D call of TRBD2 is untestable without DNA. Germline assignment: CDR1 SGHVS and CDR2 FQNEAQ. The CDR3 sequence is 13 residues long. The CDR3 protein is CASSLFRGETQYF.

The J gene is TRBJ2-1, the V gene TRBV24-1. Germline V CDR1 and CDR2: KGHDR, SFDVKD. The CDR3 runs 15 residues. The CDR3 reads CATSDPGLPHNEQFF.

This sequence joins TRBV20-1 and TRBJ2-3; TCRdb's assignment of TRBD2 cannot be checked, as there is no DNA. Germline CDR1 is DFQATT and CDR2 is SNEGSKA (reference sequence). CDR3 length equals 15 residues. CDR3 loop: CSAVIAGGAPDTQYF.

The chain uses TRBV7-8 and TRBJ2-2; the D call from TCRdb, TRBD1, cannot be confirmed without DNA. Germline V gives CDR1 SGHVS, CDR2 FQNEAQ. This CDR3 has 16 amino acids. CDR3 sequence reads: CASSVSGGTNTGELFF.

V usage is TRBV5-1 and J usage is TRBJ2-1; TCRdb's D gene call, TRBD1, goes unchecked for lack of DNA. The CDR3 is 13 residues long. Germline CDR1 is SGHRS and CDR2 is YFSETQ. The CDR3 spells CASSFGQQNEQFF.

This sequence joins TRBV20-1 and TRBJ2-1. The CDR3 loop spans 15 amino acids. In germline, CDR1 is DFQATT, CDR2 SNEGSKA (reference sequence). CDR3 protein: CSARLSPRSSNEQFF.

V and J are TRBV20-1 and TRBJ2-7; TCRdb's assignment of TRBD2 cannot be checked, as there is no DNA. The CDR3 is 15 amino acids. Germline-derived CDR1 and CDR2 are DFQATT and SNEGSKA (reference sequence). This CDR3 reads CSARDRSGSAYEQYF.